This entry lists 31 T cell receptor beta chains sequenced from one sample in a study of T-cell reconstitution after alpha-beta-depleted transplantation in children (dated by TCRdb to 2016 to 2017). The library was made by PCR. TCRdb records Illumina HiSeq 2500 as the sequencer. Molecular barcoding was employed in the preparation of TCR libraries, with unique molecular identifiers being used to normalize TCRbeta repertoire quantification. TCRdb handled the public reads itself, with Q25 trimming in fastp and clone calling in MiXCR, and kept productive beta chains. Merged by CDR3 protein, the rows form single entries marked with the most common genes and DNA. The sample records around 130,000 distinct CDR3 sequences, roughly 9.7% of which are singletons. The ten largest clones capture under 30% of the sample. Sample treatment or condition, as interpreted from the label and publication: allogeneic hematopoietic cell transplantation with graft depleted of TCRalphabeta T cells and CD19 B cells.

The material sequenced was PBMCs, mostly from graft donor cells, taken 180 days after TCRalphabeta/CD19-depleted stem cell transplant. The receptors come from a girl younger than two who had a stem cell transplant for combined immunodeficiency, so the T cells may come from the graft donor.

This clonotype was observed a handful of times. The chain combines TRBV6-2 or TRBV6-3 with TRBJ2-1; D may be TRBD1 or TRBD2 (5 bases each). Trimming left V 0 bases short and J 6 bases short, with 9 bases between. Germline lookup yields CDR1 MNHEY and CDR2 SVGEGT. This CDR3 spans 14 amino acids. The CDR3 protein is CASSYSGPANEQFF. Written as DNA, the CDR3 is TGTGCCAGCAGTTACTCGGGACCAGCCAATGAGCAGTTCTTC.

This clonotype has only a few counts. The V gene is TRBV27, the J gene TRBJ2-7; TRBD2 is a possible D gene (7 bases). The CDR3 consists of 16 residues. Per the germline V gene, CDR1 is MNHEY and CDR2 is SMNVEV (reference sequence). Trimming shortened V by 2 bases and J by 0 bases, and 14 bases separated the two germline ends. In DNA, the CDR3 is TGTGCCAGCAGTTTAAATCTCGGGGGGCGCTCCTACGAGCAGTACTTC. Protein sequence: CASSLNLGGRSYEQYF.

The chain combines TRBV7-3 with TRBJ1-6; possible D gene TRBD1, 5 bases. Germline CDR1 SGHTA, CDR2 FQGTGA. This CDR3 region has 13 residues. V was shortened by 2 bases and J by 10 bases, with 9 bases between the two germline ends. This CDR3 reads CASSLGGFSPLHF. In nucleotides, the CDR3 is TGTGCCAGCAGCTTAGGGGGATTCTCACCCCTCCACTTT. Filled out from reference TRBV7-3 and TRBJ1-6, the complete variable domain reads GAGVSQTPSNKVTEKGKYVELRCDPISGHTALYWYRQSLGQGPEFLIYFQGTGAADDSGLPNDRFFAVRPEGSVSTLKIQRTERGDSAVYLCASSLGGFSPLHFGNGTRLTVT.

The CDR3 region is CASSNRGSATNEKLFF. The CDR3 region has the DNA TGTGCCAGTAGTAACCGGGGATCGGCAACTAATGAAAAACTGTTTTTT. This chain joins TRBV19 and TRBJ1-4; D not certain. This CDR3 is built from 16 residues. V dropped 4 bases and J dropped 0 bases, with 12 bases sitting between them. The germline gives CDR1 LNHDA, CDR2 SQIVND (reference sequence).

This clonotype was observed a few times. The chain links TRBV5-1 to TRBJ2-7; 11 bases are a match to TRBD2. The CDR3 loop spans 14 amino acids. Germline V gene sequence: CDR1 SGHRS, CDR2 YFSETQ. The junction had 2 bases not matched to a gene; V was cut back by 1 base and J by 5 bases. The CDR3 sequence: CASSLPSGRNEQYF. As DNA, the CDR3 is TGCGCCAGCAGCTTGCCTAGCGGGAGGAACGAGCAGTACTTC.

The CDR3 region is CSVEFYTPSGANVLTF. The CDR3 DNA follows: TGCAGCGTTGAATTTTACACCCCCTCTGGGGCCAACGTCCTGACTTTC. The rearrangement joins TRBV29-1 to TRBJ2-6; no firm D call. The CDR3 contains 16 residues. CDR1 SQVTM and CDR2 ANQGSEA come from the germline V gene. Deletions cut 2 bases from V and 0 bases from J, with 11 bases between.

This clonotype was detected only a few times. The gene calls are TRBV20-1 and TRBJ2-1, with D uncertain. The V end was cut by 6 bases, the J end by 5 bases, with 14 bases between. The CDR3 runs 13 residues. Germline V lookup: CDR1 DFQATT, CDR2 SNEGSKA (reference sequence). The CDR3 DNA is TGCAGTGCCCACCTGGCAGGTAACAATGAGCAGTTCTTC. Residues: CSAHLAGNNEQFF.

There are a few counts of this clonotype. The chain combines TRBV6-1 with TRBJ2-5, with 7 bases lining up with TRBD1. The junction had 13 bases not matched to a gene; V was cut back by 6 bases and J by 0 bases. The CDR3 extends over 17 amino acids. From germline, CDR1 is MNHNS and CDR2 SASEGT. This CDR3 reads CASSPGQTDLYQETQYF. As DNA, the CDR3 is TGTGCCAGCAGCCCGGGACAGACCGACTTGTACCAAGAGACCCAGTACTTC.

This chain links TRBV7-2 with TRBJ2-5; D ambiguous. The length of the CDR3 is 14 residues. Germline V gene data show CDR1 as SGHTA and CDR2 as FQGNSA. The V and J ends lost 5 bases and 5 bases respectively, with 15 bases between them. Here the CDR3 DNA reads TGTGCCAGCAGCCAACCCATGGGTAGGGAGACCCAGTACTTC. It codes for CASSQPMGRETQYF.

The CDR3 sequence is CASSLGWRSSYEQYF. The CDR3 nucleotides read TGTGCCAGCAGCTTAGGATGGCGGAGCTCCTACGAGCAGTACTTC. The chain joins TRBV13 to TRBJ2-7; no reliable D call. This CDR3 contains 15 residues. The germline CDR1 and CDR2 sequences are PRHDT and FYEKMQ (reference sequence). The V end lost 0 bases, the J end lost 0 bases, and 9 bases lay between the germline ends.

The chain carries TRBV7-8 and TRBJ2-7; D is perhaps TRBD1 (5 bases). Germline loops: CDR1 SGHVS, CDR2 FQNEAQ. The CDR3 spans 13 residues. Trimming shortened V by 4 bases and J by 4 bases, and 11 bases separated the two germline ends. The CDR3 sequence: CASSYSGRYEQYF. In DNA, the CDR3 is TGTGCCAGCAGCTATTCAGGGCGTTACGAGCAGTACTTC.

V gene TRBV5-1 combines with J gene TRBJ1-2; D ambiguous. CDR1 is SGHRS, CDR2 YFSETQ, per germline. The length of the CDR3 is 13 residues. The germline V and J ends were trimmed by 1 base and 6 bases, with 10 bases remaining between them. CDR3 in DNA: TGCGCCAGCAGCTTGACGACTTCCGATGGCTACACCTTC. Translation gives CASSLTTSDGYTF. The whole variable domain, filled in from reference TRBV5-1 and TRBJ1-2, reads KAGVTQTPRYLIKTRGQQVTLSCSPISGHRSVSWYQQTPGQGLQFLFEYFSETQRNKGNFPGRFSGRQFSNSRSEMNVSTLELGDSALYLCASSLTTSDGYTFGSGTRLTVV.

This chain links TRBV5-6 with TRBJ2-5; D is perhaps TRBD1 or TRBD2 (5 bases each). V lost 3 bases, J lost 5 bases, and 17 bases lay in between. This CDR3 spans 15 amino acids. CDR1 is SGHDT, CDR2 YYEEEE, per germline. The CDR3 region is CASSSKDAWGETQYF. The CDR3 DNA is TGTGCCAGCAGCTCAAAGGACGCCTGGGGGGAGACCCAGTACTTC.

This clonotype has only a few counts. The chain is built from TRBV5-6 and TRBJ2-5; D is uncertain. This CDR3 is 14 amino acids long. CDR1 and CDR2 from the germline V gene are SGHDT and YYEEEE. V dropped 0 bases and J dropped 1 base, with 7 bases sitting between them. The CDR3 region is CASSLEWLQETQYF. CDR3 sequence (DNA): TGTGCCAGCAGCTTGGAGTGGCTCCAAGAGACCCAGTACTTC.

This clonotype was detected a few times. J is TRBJ1-3 and V is TRBV10-3; D is ambiguous. Germline V lookup: CDR1 ENHRY, CDR2 SYGVKD. V dropped 6 bases and J dropped 0 bases, with 12 bases sitting between them. The CDR3 is 15 residues long. CDR3 sequence: CAIRGEVFSGNTIYF. Here the CDR3 DNA reads TGTGCCATCAGAGGCGAGGTCTTCTCTGGAAACACCATATATTTT.

This clonotype was counted ten times or more. V usage is TRBV6-5 and J usage is TRBJ1-1; D not resolved. Germline V gene data show CDR1 as MNHEY and CDR2 as SVGAGI. The CDR3 totals 13 residues. V lost 2 bases and J 1 base, leaving 5 bases between the germline ends. CDR3 coding DNA: TGTGCCAGCAGTTACGGCCGGAACACTGAAGCTTTCTTT. Its protein product is CASSYGRNTEAFF.

This clonotype was counted only a few times. The gene calls are TRBV4-1 and TRBJ2-2; 7 bases line up with TRBD1. CDR1 MGHRA and CDR2 YSYEKL come from the germline V gene. CDR3 length: 18 residues. V shed 1 base and J 3 bases; nucleotides not matched to a gene: 11. The CDR3 region has the DNA TGCGCCAGCAGCCAAGTGGCGACAGGGTTCTCTTACACCGGGGAGCTGTTTTTT. Translation gives CASSQVATGFSYTGELFF.

This clonotype was found a few times. This chain uses TRBV24-1 with TRBJ2-3; no firm D call. Germline V lookup: CDR1 KGHDR, CDR2 SFDVKD. There are 13 residues in the CDR3. Trimming removed 4 bases from V and 0 bases from J, with 4 bases in between. The CDR3 loop reads CATSEGSTDTQYF. The CDR3 DNA reads as TGTGCCACCAGTGAGGGTAGCACAGATACGCAGTATTTT.

Details on this clonotype: One end of the junction varies from germline; a read error may be responsible. This chain joins TRBV27 and TRBJ2-5; a weak D match, TRBD1 (6 bases). The CDR3 runs to 17 residues. The germline V gene has CDR1 MNHEY and CDR2 SMNVEV (reference sequence). The CDR3, as DNA: TGTGCCACCAGTTTAACGTACAGGGAATGGGGCAGGGAGACCCAGTACTTC. Residues: CATSLTYREWGRETQYF.

J is TRBJ2-1 and V is TRBV6-5; possible D gene TRBD1, 6 bases. Per the germline V gene, CDR1 is MNHEY and CDR2 is SVGAGI. Between the trimmed V and J ends, which lost 2 bases and 7 bases, there was a span of 15 bases. This CDR3 is built from 15 residues. CDR3: CASSYHRAPGNEQFF. The CDR3 bases are TGTGCCAGCAGTTACCACAGGGCCCCGGGGAATGAGCAGTTCTTC.

This clonotype was counted ten times or more. The chain joins TRBV5-1 to TRBJ2-1; 7 nucleotides line up with TRBD2. V gave up 3 bases and J gave up 10 bases; unmatched junction bases: 10. The germline gives CDR1 SGHRS, CDR2 YFSETQ. The CDR3 loop spans 14 amino acids. The CDR3 nucleotides are TGCGCCAGCAGCTGGCCCGGGGGAGGGGTCGAGCAGTTCTTC. It yields the protein CASSWPGGGVEQFF.

The chain couples TRBV4-2 to TRBJ1-2; the D gene is possibly TRBD1 (5 bases). The length of the CDR3 is 13 residues. Trimming took 4 bases from V and 1 from J, leaving 7 bases between them. The germline gives CDR1 LGHNA, CDR2 YNFKEQ. The CDR3 nucleotides read TGTGCCAGCAGCCCCGGGGGTAACTATGGCTACACCTTC. Amino acids: CASSPGGNYGYTF.

V and J are TRBV10-3 and TRBJ2-1, with 7 bases identical to TRBD1. V trimming: 8 bases; J trimming: 2 bases; junction bases outside the gene matches: 3. CDR1 and CDR2 (germline): ENHRY, SYGVKD. The CDR3 has 13 amino acids. CDR3 sequence: CAIQGDPYNEQFF. The CDR3 DNA reads as TGTGCCATCCAGGGGGACCCCTACAATGAGCAGTTCTTC.

The DNA of the CDR3 is TGTGCCAGCAGCCGGGGACAGGGGGCGGGCGAGCAGTACTTC. Protein sequence: CASSRGQGAGEQYF. The chain joins TRBV12-3 or TRBV12-4 to TRBJ2-7, with 12 bases that match TRBD1. CDR3 size: 14 residues. The J segment lost 6 bases and the V segment lost 6 bases, leaving 6 bases of the junction unmatched.

The J gene is TRBJ2-1, the V gene TRBV20-1; 7 nucleotides agree with TRBD2. Germline CDR1 reads DFQATT; CDR2 reads SNEGSKA (reference sequence). The length of the CDR3 is 14 residues. V shed 0 bases, J shed 7 bases, and the junction held 6 bases outside the gene matches. In nucleotides, the CDR3 is TGCAGTGCTAGAGATGTTGGCGGGAGTAATGAGCAGTTCTTC. It yields the protein CSARDVGGSNEQFF.

CDR3 DNA sequence: TGTGCCAGCAGCCCTATTAGCGGGGTGAACACCGGGGAGCTGTTTTTT. This gives the protein CASSPISGVNTGELFF. The V gene is TRBV7-2, the J gene TRBJ2-2, with TRBD2 matching 8 bases. The trim removed 5 bases at V and 1 base at J, leaving 6 bases unmatched. In germline, CDR1 is SGHTA, CDR2 FQGNSA. The CDR3 covers 16 residues.

The V and J genes are TRBV10-2 and TRBJ2-5; no definite D call. Germline lookup yields CDR1 WSHSY and CDR2 SAAADI. The CDR3 consists of 14 residues. V was clipped by 3 bases and J by 3 bases, with 11 bases between them. The CDR3 is CASSEIGMKETQYF. The CDR3 bases are TGCGCCAGCAGTGAAATAGGGATGAAAGAGACCCAGTACTTC.

The rearrangement joins TRBV27 to TRBJ2-7; D perhaps matches TRBD2 (6 bases). Trimming removed 9 bases from V and 6 bases from J, with 18 bases in between. CDR1 MNHEY and CDR2 SMNVEV come from the germline V gene (reference sequence). The CDR3 contains 13 residues. DNA of the CDR3: TGTGCCAGGAGCTGGGGGGTGACTGGCGAGCAGTACTTC. It encodes CARSWGVTGEQYF.

In its sample, this clonotype was seen many times. This chain uses TRBV29-1 with TRBJ2-1; weak D call: TRBD2 (5 bases). This CDR3 has 14 amino acids. The germline V gene encodes CDR1 SQVTM and CDR2 ANQGSEA. V was shortened by 7 bases and J by 5 bases, with 18 bases between the two germline ends. As DNA, the CDR3 is TGCAGCGCCCTAGGAACTAGGTCGAACAATGAGCAGTTCTTC. Amino acids: CSALGTRSNNEQFF.

This clonotype was detected only a few times. The rearrangement joins TRBV29-1 to TRBJ1-1, with D tentatively TRBD1 (6 bases). In germline, CDR1 is SQVTM, CDR2 ANQGSEA. V was pared by 3 bases and J by 10 bases, with 15 bases between. The CDR3 runs to 12 residues. Written as DNA, the CDR3 is TGCAGCGTTGAGCTAGTGGGCAGGGGAGCTTTCTTT. Its translation: CSVELVGRGAFF.

This clonotype was seen at least ten times. The chain employs TRBV15 and TRBJ1-6; 7 nucleotides align to TRBD1. Trimming at V came to 0 bases and at J to 2 bases, leaving 4 bases not matched to a gene. CDR3 length: 17 residues. Germline CDR1 and CDR2: LNHNV and YYDKDF (reference sequence). CDR3 residues: CATSRDLGGPYNSPLHF. CDR3 coding DNA: TGTGCCACCAGCAGAGATTTAGGGGGCCCCTATAATTCACCCCTCCACTTT.